This T cell receptor beta chain is drawn from a study of shared clonotypes between healthy human individuals. Assay: immunoSEQ multiplex PCR; the TCRdb copy retains only in-frame clones and omits some. The sample includes about 520,000 clones, approximately 95% of them seen just once. Germline CDR1 reads MGHDK; CDR2 reads SYGVNS. The CDR3 length is 14 residues. V lost 2 bases, J lost 3 bases, and 8 bases lay in between. Material for sequencing was naive CD4+ T cells sorted from blood. Subset given: CD45RA+ positively selected. This receptor was taken from a woman aged 25 to 39 in good health. The rearrangement joins TRBV25-1 to TRBJ2-1; D is possibly TRBD2 (6 bases). CDR3 coding DNA: TGTGCCAGCAGTGAACCGCGGGACTACAATGAGCAGTTCTTC. Residues: CASSEPRDYNEQFF. The full variable domain, in which reference TRBV25-1 and TRBJ2-1 provide the parts outside the CDR3, is EADIYQTPRYLVIGTGKKITLECSQTMGHDKMYWYQQDPGMELHLIHYSYGVNSTEKGDLSSESTVSRIRTEHFPLTLESARPSHTSQYLCASSEPRDYNEQFFGPGTRLTVL.